This TCR beta chain was sequenced for a study of T cell changes during pregnancy in multiple sclerosis. The data were produced by immunoSEQ multiplex PCR, yet TCRdb's version contains in-frame clones alone and is incomplete. The sample includes just under 65,000 clones, about 96% of them seen just once. Germline V CDR1 and CDR2: MNHEY, SVGAGI. The CDR3 loop spans 12 amino acids. The sequences come from CD8+ T cells from peripheral blood mononuclear cells, collected after pregnancy. The source is a female donor with multiple sclerosis, enrolled in a pregnancy study. The V gene is TRBV6-5, the J gene TRBJ2-5; either TRBD1 or TRBD2 may fit D (5 bases each). The DNA end lines up better with TRBJ2-7; the J call may be wrong. The CDR3 spells CASSYNGGEQYF. In DNA form, the CDR3 reads TGTGCCAGCAGTTACAATGGGGGCGAGCAGTACTTC.